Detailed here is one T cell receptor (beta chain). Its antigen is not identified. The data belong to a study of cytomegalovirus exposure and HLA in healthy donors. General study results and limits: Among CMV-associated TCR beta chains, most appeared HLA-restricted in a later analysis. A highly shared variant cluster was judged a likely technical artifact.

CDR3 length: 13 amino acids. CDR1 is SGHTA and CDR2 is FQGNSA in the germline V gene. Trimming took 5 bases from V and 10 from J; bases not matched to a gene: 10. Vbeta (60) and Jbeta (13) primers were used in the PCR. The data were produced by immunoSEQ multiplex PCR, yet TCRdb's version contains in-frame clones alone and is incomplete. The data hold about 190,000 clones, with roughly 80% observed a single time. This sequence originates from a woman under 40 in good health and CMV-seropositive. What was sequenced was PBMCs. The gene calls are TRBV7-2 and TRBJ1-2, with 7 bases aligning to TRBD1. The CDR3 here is CASSLLDRENYTF. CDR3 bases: TGTGCCAGCAGCCTGCTCGACAGGGAAAACTACACCTTC.